This record looks at one T cell receptor (beta chain) sequence and its context. Antigen specificity is unknown. The stimulus was an HIV-1 Gag 15-mer peptide pool, roughly 1 ug/peptide/mL. CD40L-negative CD69-negative CD45RO-high memory CD4+ T cells were sorted as populations depleted of antigen-responding cells. Donors had undetectable plasma HIV-1 RNA, under 50 copies/mL, for 4+ years. A roughly 20-hour stimulation of CD8-depleted PBMCs used anti-CD28/CD49d costimulation, CD40-blocking antibody and enfuvirtide. The sample is drawn from a study of persistence of HIV-infected CD4 T cells. About the study: Two participants gave one leukapheresis sample; others gave up to about 200 mL blood repeatedly.

CDR1 is SGHDN and CDR2 is FVKESK in the germline V gene. V was cut by 0 bases and J by 16 bases, with 16 bases left in between. This CDR3 has 13 residues. Study-level findings and limits: Antigen-responding cells were enriched for degenerate expanded CDR3beta sequences.

Sequencing used immunoSEQ version 4 in survey mode. Profiled with immunoSEQ multiplex PCR; TCRdb holds only in-frame clones, not every one. The sample has just over 40,000 clones, roughly 74% seen once. The TCR sequence derives from an adult man with HIV who was CMV-seropositive. The sample here was CD4+ T cells sorted from PBMCs after approximately 20-hour stimulation, taken from a patient who received antiretroviral therapy. This rearrangement joins TRBV14 to TRBJ2-1, with D tentatively TRBD2 (6 bases). Here the CDR3 reads CASSQEEGRPKFF. The DNA of the CDR3 is TGTGCCAGCAGCCAAGAGGAGGGTCGCCCGAAATTCTTC.